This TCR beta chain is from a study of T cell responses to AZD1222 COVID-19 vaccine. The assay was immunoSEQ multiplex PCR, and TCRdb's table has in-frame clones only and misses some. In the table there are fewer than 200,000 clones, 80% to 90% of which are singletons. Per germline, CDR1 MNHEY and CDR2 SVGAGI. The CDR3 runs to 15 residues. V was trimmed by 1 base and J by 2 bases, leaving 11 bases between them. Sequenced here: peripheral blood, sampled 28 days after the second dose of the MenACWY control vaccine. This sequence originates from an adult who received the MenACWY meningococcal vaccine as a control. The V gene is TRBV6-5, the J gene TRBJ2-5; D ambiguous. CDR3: CASSYLGQIQETQYF. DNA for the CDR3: TGTGCCAGCAGTTACTTAGGGCAGATACAAGAGACCCAGTACTTC.